Listed here are 24 T cell receptor beta chains from one sample, sequenced in a study of CD8 T cells in ankylosing spondylitis. TCRdb re-called the 5' RACE reads with MiXCR, one entry per CDR3 protein. The sample includes about 160,000 distinct CDR3 sequences, roughly 18% of them seen just once. The material sequenced was blood, either unsorted or a sorted T cell fraction (not recorded which). The receptors originated from a male donor with ankylosing spondylitis or in good health (not recorded which).

This clonotype came up a few times. The chain carries TRBV12-3 or TRBV12-4 and TRBJ2-7, with D possibly being TRBD2 (6 bases). The CDR3 extends over 15 amino acids. V was cut by 3 bases and J by 3 bases, with 15 bases left in between. The CDR3: CASSLGLAINYEQYF. CDR3 coding DNA: TGTGCCAGCAGTTTGGGGCTAGCGATAAACTACGAGCAGTACTTC.

This clonotype has at least ten counts. The chain recombines TRBV3-1 with TRBJ2-5, with D tentatively TRBD1 or TRBD2 (5 bases each). Germline V gene data show CDR1 as LGHDT and CDR2 as YNNKEL (reference sequence). V dropped 2 bases and J dropped 1 base, with 11 bases sitting between them. This CDR3 region has 15 residues. The CDR3 DNA is TGTGCCAGCAGCCAATTGAGTGGGGGCCAAGAGACCCAGTACTTC. It specifies CASSQLSGGQETQYF.

This clonotype has a count of ten or more. The chain is built from TRBV5-4 and TRBJ1-2; tentatively, D is TRBD1 (6 bases). V was trimmed by 5 bases and J by 5 bases, leaving 10 bases between them. The CDR3 is 12 residues long. The germline CDR1 and CDR2 sequences are SGHNT and YYREEE (reference sequence). CDR3 region: CASSPDSYGYTF. The CDR3 region has the DNA TGTGCCAGCAGTCCGGACAGTTATGGCTACACCTTC. Variable domain in full (rest from reference TRBV5-4 and TRBJ1-2): ETGVTQSPTHLIKTRGQQVTLRCSSQSGHNTVSWYQQALGQGPQFIFQYYREEENGRGNFPPRFSGLQFPNYSSELNVNALELDDSALYLCASSPDSYGYTFGSGTRLTVV.

This clonotype has at least ten counts. The V and J genes are TRBV4-1 and TRBJ2-5; 10 bases line up with TRBD2. The CDR3 covers 16 residues. The germline gives CDR1 MGHRA, CDR2 YSYEKL. V was pared by 4 bases and J by 4 bases, with 9 bases of the junction left unmatched. The chain's CDR3 is CASSRLAGSAGETQYF. The DNA for the CDR3 is TGCGCCAGCAGCCGACTAGCGGGCTCCGCTGGAGAGACCCAGTACTTC.

The genes are TRBV7-2 and TRBJ2-5; tentatively, D is TRBD1 (5 bases). CDR3 length: 14 residues. V shed 7 bases and J shed 2 bases, with 14 bases lying between them. Germline V gives CDR1 SGHTA, CDR2 FQGNSA. The CDR3 nucleotides are TGTGCCAGCACCGCTAGGGGCAGACAAGAGACCCAGTACTTC. This sequence encodes CASTARGRQETQYF.

This clonotype has a single count. The chain is built from TRBV12-3 or TRBV12-4 and TRBJ2-4; D might be TRBD1 (6 bases). The CDR3 is 13 amino acids. V was trimmed by 6 bases and J by 12 bases, leaving 18 bases between them. CDR3 DNA sequence: TGTGCCAGCAGCCTCGGACAGCCACCGACTCAGTACTTC. Residues: CASSLGQPPTQYF.

This clonotype came up many times. The chain employs TRBV5-1 and TRBJ1-2, with D unclear. The CDR3 spans 12 residues. V was shortened by 5 bases and J by 3 bases, with 8 bases between the two germline ends. Germline CDR1 SGHRS, CDR2 YFSETQ. DNA for the CDR3: TGCGCCAGCAGGGCAAACGACTATGGCTACACCTTC. Residues: CASRANDYGYTF.

This clonotype was observed many times. The gene calls are TRBV7-2 and TRBJ2-7, with D maybe TRBD2 (6 bases). Between the trimmed V and J ends, which lost 0 bases and 0 bases, there was a span of 9 bases. In germline, CDR1 is SGHTA, CDR2 FQGNSA. The CDR3 has 15 amino acids. CDR3 in amino acids: CASSLALSGSYEQYF. For the CDR3, the DNA is TGTGCCAGCAGCTTAGCCCTTAGCGGCTCCTACGAGCAGTACTTC.

J is TRBJ1-2 and V is TRBV29-1; D uncertain. V was trimmed by 4 bases and J by 4 bases, leaving 13 bases between them. The CDR3 is 13 amino acids. Germline CDR1 SQVTM, CDR2 ANQGSEA. The CDR3, as DNA: TGCAGCGTTGGAAGCTCCATGGGCTATGGCTACACCTTC. The encoded protein is CSVGSSMGYGYTF. The full variable domain, completed using reference TRBV29-1 and TRBJ1-2, is SAVISQKPSRDICQRGTSLTIQCQVDSQVTMMFWYRQQPGQSLTLIATANQGSEATYESGFVIDKFPISRPNLTFSTLTVSNMSPEDSSIYLCSVGSSMGYGYTFGSGTRLTVV.

This clonotype was detected many times. The V gene is TRBV5-1, the J gene TRBJ1-3; the D is unclear. Germline-derived CDR1 and CDR2 are SGHRS and YFSETQ. Trimming removed 4 bases from V and 0 bases from J, with 8 bases in between. This CDR3 comprises 14 residues. The CDR3 spells CASSESGSGNTIYF. DNA for the CDR3: TGCGCCAGCAGCGAGTCAGGCTCTGGAAACACCATATATTTT.

The sample holds many counts of this clonotype. The gene calls are TRBV5-1 and TRBJ2-7, with TRBD2 identical over 8 bases. The CDR3 is made up of 13 amino acids. The V and J ends lost 7 bases and 3 bases, in that order; junction bases with no gene match: 6. The germline V gene encodes CDR1 SGHRS and CDR2 YFSETQ. This chain's CDR3 is CASRTSQNYEQYF. CDR3 DNA sequence: TGCGCCAGCCGGACTAGCCAGAACTACGAGCAGTACTTC.

This clonotype was recorded many times. The rearrangement joins TRBV12-3 or TRBV12-4 to TRBJ1-5; no firm D call. V was shortened by 2 bases and J by 5 bases, with 7 bases between the two germline ends. This CDR3 contains 13 residues. The CDR3 DNA is TGTGCCAGCAGTTTATTAGAGGATCAGCCCCAGCATTTT. Translating gives CASSLLEDQPQHF.

This clonotype has a handful of counts. The gene calls are TRBV20-1 and TRBJ1-5; D is unclear. The CDR3 is 17 amino acids. The germline CDR1 and CDR2 sequences are DFQATT and SNEGSKA (reference sequence). V lost 0 bases, J lost 0 bases, and 15 bases lay in between. CDR3 region: CSARDFLRPYSNQPQHF. The DNA of the CDR3 is TGCAGTGCTAGAGATTTCTTGAGGCCTTATAGCAATCAGCCCCAGCATTTT.

This clonotype was observed a few times. The chain carries TRBV4-2 and TRBJ2-3; 9 bases are a match to TRBD1. V lost 0 bases and J lost 3; bases outside the gene matches: 1. The CDR3 consists of 15 residues. CDR1 and CDR2 (germline): LGHNA, YNFKEQ. CDR3 bases: TGTGCCAGCAGCCAAGAAGGGACAGGGACAGATACGCAGTATTTT. The encoded protein is CASSQEGTGTDTQYF.

This clonotype came up a few times. This chain joins TRBV20-1 and TRBJ1-1, with a tentative D call TRBD1 (5 bases). Germline V gene lookup returns CDR1 DFQATT and CDR2 SNEGSKA (reference sequence). Trimming cost V 0 bases and J 4 bases, with 12 bases left between them. The CDR3 contains 14 residues. For the CDR3, the DNA is TGCAGTGCTAGAGATCCCGACAGCTTCACTGAAGCTTTCTTT. It is translated as CSARDPDSFTEAFF.

This clonotype was seen a few times. V and J are TRBV29-1 and TRBJ2-1; possibly TRBD1 for D (7 bases). Germline CDR1 SQVTM, CDR2 ANQGSEA. This CDR3 region has 17 residues. V lost 5 bases and J lost 0, with 20 bases in between. CDR3 amino acids: CSVSGQAGRSSYNEQFF. The DNA of the CDR3 is TGCAGCGTTTCAGGACAGGCGGGGCGAAGCTCCTACAATGAGCAGTTCTTC.

This clonotype was detected a few times. This rearrangement joins TRBV3-1 to TRBJ2-7; TRBD2 is a possible D gene (6 bases). V was pared by 5 bases and J by 3 bases, with 11 bases between. CDR1 and CDR2 (germline): LGHDT, YNNKEL (reference sequence). There are 13 residues in the CDR3. The CDR3 region is CASSNLASYEQYF. CDR3 in DNA: TGTGCCAGCAGCAACCTAGCGAGCTACGAGCAGTACTTC.

The chain has TRBV6-6 and TRBJ2-3, with TRBD2 matching 7 bases. The ends lost 8 bases at V and 2 bases at J; junction bases unmatched: 7. Germline lookup yields CDR1 MNHNY and CDR2 SVGAGI (reference sequence). The CDR3 loop spans 14 amino acids. This CDR3 is CASWNGRPTDTQYF. CDR3 DNA: TGTGCCAGCTGGAACGGGAGGCCCACAGATACGCAGTATTTT.

This clonotype was seen many times. The genes are TRBV28 and TRBJ2-3; D might be TRBD2 (6 bases). V was trimmed by 6 bases and J by 2 bases, leaving 18 bases between them. This CDR3 contains 16 residues. Germline-derived CDR1 and CDR2 are MDHEN and SYDVKM. CDR3 region: CASRSAWRGNTDTQYF. The CDR3 coding sequence is TGTGCCAGCAGATCGGCTTGGCGGGGCAACACAGATACGCAGTATTTT.

This clonotype appeared many times. The chain uses TRBV28 and TRBJ1-6; 9 nucleotides match TRBD1. Germline CDR1 reads MDHEN; CDR2 reads SYDVKM. CDR3 size: 15 residues. The ends lost 6 bases at V and 9 bases at J; junction bases unmatched: 9. CDR3 sequence (DNA): TGTGCCAGCAGCTTTTACAGGGGGCCCGGTTCACCCCTCCACTTT. This sequence encodes CASSFYRGPGSPLHF.

The chain uses TRBV5-1 and TRBJ1-4; D might be TRBD1 (5 bases). Germline V CDR1 and CDR2: SGHRS, YFSETQ. V lost 0 bases, J lost 4 bases, and 7 bases lay in between. The CDR3 contains 14 residues. CDR3 DNA sequence: TGCGCCAGCAGCTTGGGCCAGGGTAATGAAAAACTGTTTTTT. Translated: CASSLGQGNEKLFF.

In its sample, this clonotype was seen a few times. V usage is TRBV30 and J usage is TRBJ2-7; no definite D call. V dropped 0 bases and J dropped 2 bases, with 11 bases sitting between them. Germline loops: CDR1 GTSNPN, CDR2 SVGIG (reference sequence). This CDR3 has 14 amino acids. The CDR3 DNA follows: TGTGCCTGGAGTGTACCCCCTTTACCCTACGAGCAGTACTTC. Translation gives CAWSVPPLPYEQYF.

This clonotype has only a few counts. CDR3: CASSPHPGQGGTDTQYF. The CDR3 nucleotides are TGTGCCAGTAGTCCGCACCCGGGACAGGGAGGAACAGATACGCAGTATTTT. The rearrangement joins TRBV19 to TRBJ2-3, with TRBD1 matching over 9 bases. The CDR3 covers 17 residues. With 5 bases clipped from V and 3 bases from J, the junction kept 12 bases outside the gene matches. Looked up from germline, CDR1 is LNHDA and CDR2 is SQIVND (reference sequence).

This clonotype showed up just a few times. The chain links TRBV11-3 to TRBJ2-7; D gene ambiguous. Germline values: CDR1 SGHNT, CDR2 YENEEA. The CDR3 totals 13 residues. Trimming pared 4 bases from V and 7 bases from J, leaving 14 bases between. The CDR3 loop reads CASSSGPHLEQYF. CDR3 coding DNA: TGTGCCAGCAGCTCGGGCCCACATTTAGAGCAGTACTTC.